These 5 T cell receptor beta chains came from one sample sequenced in a study of cytomegalovirus exposure and HLA in healthy donors. It was with 60 Vbeta and 13 Jbeta primers that the PCR ran. Here immunoSEQ multiplex PCR was the method, and the copy in TCRdb shows in-frame clones only, minus some. Among roughly 140,000 clones listed, around four fifths were seen once. Sequencing was done on a sample of PBMCs. The receptors come from a male donor in good health and CMV-seronegative.

This chain connects TRBV30 to TRBJ2-5; tentative D call: TRBD1 (6 bases). Germline-derived CDR1 and CDR2 are GTSNPN and SVGIG (reference sequence). Trimming took 1 base from V and 2 from J, leaving 14 bases between them. CDR3 length: 15 residues. CDR3 residues: CAWSDPWTAQETQYF. CDR3 nucleotide sequence: TGTGCCTGGAGTGACCCATGGACAGCACAAGAGACCCAGTACTTC. The full variable domain, with the rest looked up from reference TRBV30 and TRBJ2-5, is SQTIHQWPATLVQPVGSPLSLECTVEGTSNPNLYWYRQAAGRGLQLLFYSVGIGQISSEVPQNLSASRPQDRQFILSSKKLLLSDSGFYLCAWSDPWTAQETQYFGPGTRLLVL.

The V gene is TRBV30, the J gene TRBJ1-1; D is possibly TRBD1 (5 bases). Germline CDR1 and CDR2: GTSNPN and SVGIG (reference sequence). Trimming removed 2 bases from V and 2 bases from J, with 12 bases in between. The CDR3 runs 14 residues. The CDR3 bases are TGTGCCTGGAGTATCCAGACAGTTAACACTGAAGCTTTCTTT. It specifies CAWSIQTVNTEAFF.

The genes are TRBV9 and TRBJ2-1; 10 bases align to TRBD1. Germline lookup yields CDR1 SGDLS and CDR2 YYNGEE. There are 16 residues in the CDR3. V was pared by 0 bases and J by 5 bases, with 5 bases of the junction left unmatched. Here the CDR3 reads CASSVVPGTGDNEQFF. In nucleotides, the CDR3 is TGTGCCAGCAGCGTAGTGCCCGGGACAGGGGACAATGAGCAGTTCTTC.

The chain combines TRBV6-1 with TRBJ1-2; D is uncertain. Looked up from germline, CDR1 is MNHNS and CDR2 is SASEGT. The CDR3 is 15 amino acids. The V end was cut by 1 base, the J end by 0 bases, with 9 bases between. The CDR3 loop is CASSEESPTNYGYTF. The CDR3 DNA sequence: TGTGCCAGCAGTGAAGAGAGCCCAACTAACTATGGCTACACCTTC.

V gene TRBV4-3 combines with J gene TRBJ2-3; tentative D call: TRBD1 (5 bases). Germline lookup yields CDR1 LGHNA and CDR2 YSLEER. V lost 4 bases and J 2 bases, leaving 10 bases between the germline ends. The CDR3 length is 14 residues. The CDR3 nucleotides read TGCGCCAGCAGCCTACAGGTTTTCACAGATACGCAGTATTTT. Its protein product is CASSLQVFTDTQYF.